This TCR beta chain was observed in a study of blood T cells in healthy people across ages. Every donor gave 9 to 10 milliliters of peripheral blood. The total RNA that was extracted per sample amounted to at least 5.5 micrograms. Study results and limitations: Percentage of naive T cells showed a strong correlation with TCR beta diversity. Diversity was estimated from one million T cells, and these estimates were considered underestimates.

With respect to this clonotype: Its antigen is unidentified.

The authors ran a second PCR of about 7 to 12 cycles using a sample-barcoded 5' primer and a J-beta primer mix. In TCRdb, the 5' RACE reads were re-called with MiXCR into one record per CDR3 protein. Of 850,000 to 1,000,000 distinct CDR3 sequences listed, 51% were seen once; the top ten hold 20% to 25%. Per the germline V gene, CDR1 is MDHEN and CDR2 is SYDVKM. V was cut by 4 bases and J by 2 bases, with 6 bases left in between. The CDR3 length is 13 residues. The TCR sequence derives from a woman aged 55-69 years in good health. V gene TRBV28 combines with J gene TRBJ1-5; the D is unclear. The specimen was blood. The CDR3 DNA reads as TGTGCCAGCAGTTGGAGAGGCAATCAGCCCCAGCATTTT. Translating gives CASSWRGNQPQHF.